This TCR beta chain emerged from a study of blood T cell repertoires in COVID-19 (dated by TCRdb to about 2020). Background on the whole study: The collaborator samples originated in the United States, Italy and Spain and spanned the acute and convalescent phases of COVID-19. The prospective study material was composed of cDNA or gDNA derived from T cells, B-cell-depleted T cells, or PBMCs. The dataset comprised deeply sampled blood TCRbeta repertoires from subjects exposed to, actively infected with, or recovered from COVID-19. The repertoires were released in a freely available public database meant as a resource for research on the immune response to SARS-CoV-2. The samples were drawn from the first 160 participants of the ongoing ImmuneRACE study and from 950 to 1,500 subjects provided by 6 global collaborators. A de-identified subject ID, COVID-19 status, age in years and sex were almost always included in the sample metadata. Where available, HLA class I and class II types were obtained from metadata supplied by the sample provider rather than from assay-based typing. Results the study describes overall, beyond this receptor: Clinical and demographic metadata were provided uncurated, with the amount varying by source and participant.

The immunoSEQ Assay, a bias-controlled multiplex PCR, was used to amplify TCRbeta CDR3 regions from genomic DNA. The authors' pipeline ran thus. Within the assay, amplification of reference gene primers was used to estimate how many nucleated cells each sample contained. To quantify the absolute abundance of each unique TCRbeta CDR3 rearrangement, sequence reads were collapsed and filtered. For each sample, productive Simpson clonality was calculated as the square root of Simpson's diversity index across productive rearrangements. The immuneACCESS repertoire file appears here via TCRdb, limited to in-frame rearrangements. These files lack a portion of the clones; in checked studies, under half of the deficit traces to unresolved V genes, and the cause of the others is not known. Clone size and V and J calls were adopted from that table, with D and trimming inferred from the DNA. The sample data list about 74,000 clones, and about 92% of these were observed just once. In total, the top ten clones hold 1.5% of the sample.

The CDR3 has 12 amino acids, counting the end cysteine and phenylalanine. Only the CDR3 DNA is retained, 36 bases long and in frame from the first base. CDR1 and CDR2 (ENHRY, SYGVKD) derive from the germline V gene. V is pared back by 7 bases and J by 5 bases, with 9 bases lying between the germline termini. Each collaborating institution followed its own protocols to collect whole blood in K2EDTA tubes. For TCRbeta analysis, collaborators shipped samples in one of three forms: frozen whole blood, isolated PBMCs, or DNA extracted from either of those sample types. Regarding this clone: What antigen it recognizes has not been identified. No clone much larger than this one lies a single base away; base qualities are absent.

Sequencing was done on a sample of peripheral blood. The source of this sequence is a man aged 50-59 years with acute or convalescent COVID-19. The V and J segments used are TRBV10-3 and TRBJ2-1, with the D segment identity uncertain. The CDR3 region: CAITQQNNEQFF. The DNA sequence reads TGTGCCATCACACAGCAGAACAATGAGCAGTTCTTC.